One sample yielded the 8 T cell receptor beta chains listed below, sequenced in a study of Graves' ophthalmopathy and Graves' hyperthyroidism. RNA served as the template for amplifying TCR beta CDR3 regions. Second-round multiplex PCR came after first-round RT-PCR with HTBI primers. TCRdb processed the multiplex PCR reads anew with MiXCR; each CDR3 protein has one entry. In the table there are a few hundred thousand distinct CDR3 sequences, 17% of which are singletons. The sample was peripheral blood. The receptor set was obtained from an adult woman with stable Graves' hyperthyroidism.

This clonotype occurred a few times. A much larger clone differs by one base, so this may be a read error. For the CDR3, the DNA is TGTGCCAGCAGTCCCCAGGACGCTAAGTCCTACGAGCAGTACTTC. Its translation is CASSPQDAKSYEQYF. The chain has TRBV27 and TRBJ2-7; D is uncertain. The CDR3 extends over 15 amino acids. V gave up 5 bases and J gave up 1 base, with 15 bases separating them. Germline V lookup: CDR1 MNHEY, CDR2 SMNVEV (reference sequence).

The rearrangement uses TRBV12-3 or TRBV12-4 and TRBJ2-2; 10 nucleotides match TRBD1. CDR3 length equals 15 residues. V lost 2 bases and J lost 6; bases outside the gene matches: 3. Here the CDR3 DNA reads TGTGCCAGCAGTTTATGGGACAGGGGATCCGGGGAGCTGTTTTTT. Protein sequence: CASSLWDRGSGELFF.

This clonotype was picked up a small number of times. This rearrangement joins TRBV18 to TRBJ2-7, with 9 nucleotides matching TRBD2. J lost 1 base, V lost 5 bases, and 9 bases had no gene match. Germline loops: CDR1 KGHSH, CDR2 LQKENI. CDR3 size: 16 residues. The CDR3 spells CASSSTGLASSYEQYF. CDR3 in DNA: TGTGCCAGCTCATCTACGGGACTAGCCTCATCCTACGAGCAGTACTTC.

This clonotype was detected many times. The V and J genes are TRBV7-9 and TRBJ2-5; 10 bases line up with TRBD2. The CDR3 consists of 15 residues. Trimming took 4 bases from V and 4 from J; bases not matched to a gene: 6. In germline, CDR1 is SEHNR, CDR2 FQNEAQ (reference sequence). The CDR3 region has the DNA TGTGCCAGCAGCTCCTCTAGCGGGAGAGGAGAGACCCAGTACTTC. This gives the protein CASSSSSGRGETQYF.

This clonotype was counted at least ten times. V usage is TRBV7-3 and J usage is TRBJ1-5; TRBD1 matches at 10 bases. V was clipped by 5 bases and J by 4 bases; unmatched bases: 5. Germline CDR1 reads SGHTA; CDR2 reads FQGTGA. This CDR3 is 15 amino acids long. CDR3 in DNA: TGTGCCAGCAGCAACCGGGACAGGGGTAATCAGCCCCAGCATTTT. Amino acids: CASSNRDRGNQPQHF.

In this sample, this clonotype turned up many times. V and J are TRBV18 and TRBJ1-1; TRBD1 matches at 7 bases. There are 17 residues in the CDR3. Germline V gene data show CDR1 as KGHSH and CDR2 as LQKENI. Losses at the gene ends were 4 bases for V and 0 bases for J; bases not matched to a gene: 11. Here the CDR3 DNA reads TGTGCCAGCTCACTCCGACAGGGCCTAGCCATGAACACTGAAGCTTTCTTT. It specifies CASSLRQGLAMNTEAFF.

This clonotype was observed at least ten times. This rearrangement joins TRBV19 to TRBJ1-5, with D unclear. CDR1 and CDR2 from the germline V gene are LNHDA and SQIVND (reference sequence). The CDR3 extends over 14 amino acids. Trimming pared 3 bases from V and 2 bases from J, leaving 8 bases between. The CDR3 DNA reads as TGTGCCAGTAGTATCGTTGGGGGCAATCAGCCCCAGCATTTT. It encodes CASSIVGGNQPQHF.

This clonotype was detected ten times or more. The rearrangement links TRBV28 to TRBJ2-7, with D maybe TRBD2 (6 bases). The CDR3 consists of 16 residues. The germline V and J ends were trimmed by 4 bases and 5 bases, with 21 bases remaining between them. Germline-derived CDR1 and CDR2 are MDHEN and SYDVKM. CDR3 in DNA: TGTGCCAGCAGTTCTACGCGGGACTCCCGATGGAACGAGCAGTACTTC. Its translation is CASSSTRDSRWNEQYF.